This TCR beta chain stems from a study of blood T cell repertoires in COVID-19. As for the study in general: The study drew acute and convalescent COVID-19 samples from the United States, Italy and Spain.

This CDR3 is built from 13 residues. Under the authors' procedure: For nucleated cells, counts were estimated from reference gene primer amplification. Assay: immunoSEQ multiplex PCR; the TCRdb copy retains only in-frame clones and omits some. The V and J calls and clone size come from that table; D and trimming were worked out from the DNA. This sample has around 71,000 clones, with about 89% found just once. The sequence was obtained from a woman in her sixties or seventies with acute or convalescent COVID-19. The chain carries TRBV21-1 and TRBJ1-6; TRBD1 reflects the table's D call only, with no check against the DNA. TRBV21-1 is a known pseudogene. Sequenced: peripheral blood. The CDR3 DNA reads TGTGCCAGCAGCACAACAGGGGTTTCACCCCTCCACTTT. Residues: CASSTTGVSPLHF.